One TCR beta chain is described in this entry. Its antigen is not known. The CDR3 length is 16 residues. Trimming shortened V by 3 bases and J by 1 base, and 15 bases separated the two germline ends. The germline CDR1 and CDR2 sequences are SNHLY and FYNNEI. 60 Vbeta and 13 Jbeta primers were used in PCR. TCRdb's table, derived via immunoSEQ multiplex PCR, lists solely in-frame clones and lacks some. The table records roughly 110,000 clones, under 80% of them present only once. The data are from a study of cytomegalovirus exposure and HLA in healthy donors. General study points: In a later analysis, across HLA loci, associated TCR counts were highest for DRB1, lowest for HLA-C. Three chains tied to CMV proved CMV antigen-specific in vitro.

V gene TRBV2 combines with J gene TRBJ1-2; D is ambiguous. The source material was PBMCs. The sequence was collected from a man aged 60-69 years in good health and CMV-seronegative. CDR3 sequence (DNA): TGTGCCAGCAGTGACCCCTATACGACACGTAACTATGGCTACACCTTC. This sequence encodes CASSDPYTTRNYGYTF. The full variable domain, in which reference TRBV2 and TRBJ1-2 provide the parts outside the CDR3, is EPEVTQTPSHQVTQMGQEVILRCVPISNHLYFYWYRQILGQKVEFLVSFYNNEISEKSEIFDDQFSVERPDGSNFTLKIRSTKLEDSAMYFCASSDPYTTRNYGYTFGSGTRLTVV.